A selection of T cell receptor beta chains follows, all from one sample in a study of shared clonotypes between healthy human individuals. The repertoire was sequenced with immunoSEQ multiplex PCR; TCRdb's copy has only in-frame clones and lacks some. The sample has 2 million to 2.5 million clones; nearly 97% are singletons. Input material: naive CD4+ T cells sorted from blood. These receptors were taken from a man between 18 and 29 years old in good health. The CDR3 runs from the conserved cysteine through the conserved F or W. Clone size is shown for a subset of rows, as once, few, many or a class of expanded clone.

clone_size v_call cdr3_aa
- TRBV18 CASSPLVTGNTIYF
- TRBV5-1 CASRQDSRETQYF
- TRBV6-6 CASSLRRQGRNEQFF
- TRBV10-2 CASRREGNTEAFF
- TRBV7-9 CASNPQQGHGYTF
- TRBV30 CAWKRSMNTEAFF
- TRBV10-2 CASRLQGPNEKLFF
once TRBV5-5 CASSFQGGDNQPQHF
- TRBV9 CAYGYEQYF
- TRBV6-4 CASTSRDRGLKFEKLFF
- TRBV18 CASSPPSGRYEQYF
- TRBV21-1 CASSKGGAIPGQDLYGYTF
- TRBV18 CASSPVDGYGYTF
- TRBV6-1 CASSGYKTSGGAREQYF